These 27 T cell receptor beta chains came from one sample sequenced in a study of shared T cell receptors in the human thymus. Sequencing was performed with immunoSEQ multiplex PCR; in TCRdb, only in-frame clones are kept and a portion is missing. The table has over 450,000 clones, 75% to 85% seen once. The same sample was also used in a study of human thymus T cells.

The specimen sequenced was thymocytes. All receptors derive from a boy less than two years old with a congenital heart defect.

DNA of the CDR3: TGTGCCAGCAGCCCAAAGTACCGGGACAGGCTTCCCTACGAGCAGTACTTC. The encoded protein is CASSPKYRDRLPYEQYF. V is TRBV5-5 and J is TRBJ2-7; 8 positions match TRBD1. The CDR3 length is 17 residues. V shed 4 bases and J 2 bases; nucleotides not matched to a gene: 14. CDR1 and CDR2 from the germline V gene are SGHKS and YYEKEE (reference sequence).

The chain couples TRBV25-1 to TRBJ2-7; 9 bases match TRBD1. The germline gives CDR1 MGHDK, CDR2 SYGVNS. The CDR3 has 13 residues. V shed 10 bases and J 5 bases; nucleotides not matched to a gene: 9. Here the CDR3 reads CATSGTGSHEQYF. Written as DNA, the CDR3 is TGTGCCACTTCCGGGACAGGGTCCCACGAGCAGTACTTC.

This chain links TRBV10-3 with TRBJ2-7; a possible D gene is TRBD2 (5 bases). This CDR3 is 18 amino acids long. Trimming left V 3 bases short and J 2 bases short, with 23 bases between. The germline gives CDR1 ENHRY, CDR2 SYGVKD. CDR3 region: CAISESLAPGETAYEQYF. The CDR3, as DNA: TGTGCCATCAGTGAAAGTTTAGCGCCAGGCGAGACCGCCTACGAGCAGTACTTC.

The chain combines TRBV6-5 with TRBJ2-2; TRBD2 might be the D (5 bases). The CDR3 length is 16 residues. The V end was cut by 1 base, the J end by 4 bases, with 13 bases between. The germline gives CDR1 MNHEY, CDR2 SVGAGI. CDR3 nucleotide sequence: TGTGCCAGCAGTTACTTGGCTAGCCCGAGCACCGGGGAGCTGTTTTTT. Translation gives CASSYLASPSTGELFF.

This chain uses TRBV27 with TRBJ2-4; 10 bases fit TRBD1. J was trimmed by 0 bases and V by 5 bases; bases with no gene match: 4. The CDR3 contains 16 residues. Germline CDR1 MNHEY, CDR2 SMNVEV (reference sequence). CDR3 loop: CASSADRGPAKNIQYF. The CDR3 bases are TGTGCCAGCAGTGCTGACAGGGGGCCAGCCAAAAACATTCAGTACTTC.

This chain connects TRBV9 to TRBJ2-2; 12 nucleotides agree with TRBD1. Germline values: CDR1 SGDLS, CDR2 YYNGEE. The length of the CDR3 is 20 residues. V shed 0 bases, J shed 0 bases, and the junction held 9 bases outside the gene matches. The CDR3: CASSVEGQGAVTANTGELFF. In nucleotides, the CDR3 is TGTGCCAGCAGCGTAGAGGGACAGGGGGCAGTTACCGCGAACACCGGGGAGCTGTTTTTT.

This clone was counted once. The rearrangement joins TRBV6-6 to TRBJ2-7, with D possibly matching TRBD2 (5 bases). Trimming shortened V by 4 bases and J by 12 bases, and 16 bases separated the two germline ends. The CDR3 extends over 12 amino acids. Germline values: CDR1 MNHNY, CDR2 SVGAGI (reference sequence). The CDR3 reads CASSSAEGVRYF. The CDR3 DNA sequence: TGTGCCAGCAGTTCCGCCGAGGGAGTGAGGTACTTC.

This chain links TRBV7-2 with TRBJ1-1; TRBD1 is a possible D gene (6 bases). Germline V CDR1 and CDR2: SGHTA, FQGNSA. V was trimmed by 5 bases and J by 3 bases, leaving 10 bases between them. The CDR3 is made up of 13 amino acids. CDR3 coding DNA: TGTGCCAGCAGCATTACAGGGTACACTGAAGCTTTCTTT. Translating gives CASSITGYTEAFF.

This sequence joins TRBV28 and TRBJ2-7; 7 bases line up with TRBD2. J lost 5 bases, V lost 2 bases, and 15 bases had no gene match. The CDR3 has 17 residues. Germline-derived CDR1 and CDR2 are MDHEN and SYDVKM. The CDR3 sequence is CASSLGLVLAPPDEQYF. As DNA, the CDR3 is TGTGCCAGCAGTTTAGGTTTGGTACTAGCGCCCCCCGACGAGCAGTACTTC.

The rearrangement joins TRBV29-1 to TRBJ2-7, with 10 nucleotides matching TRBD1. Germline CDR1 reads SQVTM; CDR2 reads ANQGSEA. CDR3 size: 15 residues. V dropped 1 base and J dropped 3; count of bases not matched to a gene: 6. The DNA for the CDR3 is TGCAGCGTTGAAGTTCCGGGACAGGGGCTCTACGAGCAGTACTTC. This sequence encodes CSVEVPGQGLYEQYF.

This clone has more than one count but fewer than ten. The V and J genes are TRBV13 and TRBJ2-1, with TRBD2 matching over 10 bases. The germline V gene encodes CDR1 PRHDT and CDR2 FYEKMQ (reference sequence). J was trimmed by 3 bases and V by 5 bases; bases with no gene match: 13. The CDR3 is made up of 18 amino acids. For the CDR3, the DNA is TGTGCCAGCAGCGCGACAGAATCCGGGACTAGCGACTACAATGAGCAGTTCTTC. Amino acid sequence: CASSATESGTSDYNEQFF.

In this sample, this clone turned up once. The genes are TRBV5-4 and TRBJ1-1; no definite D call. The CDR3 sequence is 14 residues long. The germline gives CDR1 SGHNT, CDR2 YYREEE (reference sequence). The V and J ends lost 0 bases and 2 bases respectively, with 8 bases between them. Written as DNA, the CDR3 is TGTGCCAGCAGCTTGGGACAACATAACACTGAAGCTTTCTTT. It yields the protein CASSLGQHNTEAFF. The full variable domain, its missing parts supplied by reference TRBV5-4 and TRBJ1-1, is ETGVTQSPTHLIKTRGQQVTLRCSSQSGHNTVSWYQQALGQGPQFIFQYYREEENGRGNFPPRFSGLQFPNYSSELNVNALELDDSALYLCASSLGQHNTEAFFGQGTRLTVV.

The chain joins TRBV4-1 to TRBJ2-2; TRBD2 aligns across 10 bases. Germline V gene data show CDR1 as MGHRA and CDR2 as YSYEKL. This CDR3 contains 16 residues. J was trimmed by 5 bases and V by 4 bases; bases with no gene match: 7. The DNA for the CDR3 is TGCGCCAGCAGCCTACTTCTAGCGGGAGAAACCGGGGAGCTGTTTTTT. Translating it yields CASSLLLAGETGELFF.

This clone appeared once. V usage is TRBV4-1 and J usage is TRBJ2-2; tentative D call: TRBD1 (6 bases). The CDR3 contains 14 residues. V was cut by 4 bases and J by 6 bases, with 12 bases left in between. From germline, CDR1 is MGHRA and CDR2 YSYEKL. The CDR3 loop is CASSPEQGSGELFF. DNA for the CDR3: TGCGCCAGCAGCCCCGAACAGGGATCCGGGGAGCTGTTTTTT.

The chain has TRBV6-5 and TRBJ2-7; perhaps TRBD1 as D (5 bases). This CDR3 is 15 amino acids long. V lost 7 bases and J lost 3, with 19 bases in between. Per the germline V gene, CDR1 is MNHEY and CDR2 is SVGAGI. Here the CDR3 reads CASTPTLHRYYEQYF. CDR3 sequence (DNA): TGTGCCAGCACCCCCACCCTACACAGGTACTACGAGCAGTACTTC.

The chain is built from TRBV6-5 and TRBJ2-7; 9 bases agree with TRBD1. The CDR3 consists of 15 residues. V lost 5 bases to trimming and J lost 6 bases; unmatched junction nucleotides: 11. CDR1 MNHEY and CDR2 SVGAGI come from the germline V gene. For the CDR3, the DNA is TGTGCCAGCAGTCTTTCGCCGGGACAGGGTCGCGAGCAGTACTTC. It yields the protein CASSLSPGQGREQYF.

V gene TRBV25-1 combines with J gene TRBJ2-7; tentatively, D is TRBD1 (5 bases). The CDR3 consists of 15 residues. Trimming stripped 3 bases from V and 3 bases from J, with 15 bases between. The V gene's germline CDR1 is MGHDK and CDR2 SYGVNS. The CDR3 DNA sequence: TGTGCCAGCAGTGAGGGCAGGGTATCTATCTACGAGCAGTACTTC. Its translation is CASSEGRVSIYEQYF.

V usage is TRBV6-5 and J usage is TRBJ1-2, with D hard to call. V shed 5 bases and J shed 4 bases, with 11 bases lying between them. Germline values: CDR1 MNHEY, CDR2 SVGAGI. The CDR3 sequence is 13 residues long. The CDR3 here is CASSTGGFYGYTF. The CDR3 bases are TGTGCCAGCAGTACGGGAGGGTTCTATGGCTACACCTTC.

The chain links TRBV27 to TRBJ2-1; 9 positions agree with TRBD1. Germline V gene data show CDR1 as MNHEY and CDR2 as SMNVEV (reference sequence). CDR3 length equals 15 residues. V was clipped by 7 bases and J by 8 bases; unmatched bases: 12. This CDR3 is CASTMTGGADHEQFF. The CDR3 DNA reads TGTGCCAGCACCATGACAGGGGGTGCAGATCATGAGCAGTTCTTC.

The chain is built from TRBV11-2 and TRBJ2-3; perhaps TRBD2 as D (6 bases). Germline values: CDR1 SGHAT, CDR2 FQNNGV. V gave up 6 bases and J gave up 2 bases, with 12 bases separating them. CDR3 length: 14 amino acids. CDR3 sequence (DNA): TGTGCCAGCAGGATCGGGACTTTCACAGATACGCAGTATTTT. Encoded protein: CASRIGTFTDTQYF.

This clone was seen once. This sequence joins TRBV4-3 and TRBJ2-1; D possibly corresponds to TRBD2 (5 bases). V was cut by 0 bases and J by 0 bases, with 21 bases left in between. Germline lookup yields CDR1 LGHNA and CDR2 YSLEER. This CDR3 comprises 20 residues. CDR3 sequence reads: CASSQEYPGSTPPSYNEQFF. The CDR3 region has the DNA TGCGCCAGCAGCCAAGAATACCCGGGGTCGACGCCTCCCTCCTACAATGAGCAGTTCTTC.

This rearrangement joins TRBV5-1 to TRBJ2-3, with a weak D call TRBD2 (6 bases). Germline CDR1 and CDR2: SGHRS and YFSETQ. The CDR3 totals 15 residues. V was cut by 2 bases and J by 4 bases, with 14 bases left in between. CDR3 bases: TGCGCCAGCAGCTTTGGAGGGCGAGGAGCAGATACGCAGTATTTT. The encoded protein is CASSFGGRGADTQYF.

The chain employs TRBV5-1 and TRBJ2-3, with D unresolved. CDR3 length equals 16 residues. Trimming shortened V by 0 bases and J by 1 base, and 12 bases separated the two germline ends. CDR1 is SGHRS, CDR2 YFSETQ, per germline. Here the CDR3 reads CASSLVCGIRTDTQYF. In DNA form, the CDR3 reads TGCGCCAGCAGCTTGGTATGTGGCATACGCACAGATACGCAGTATTTT. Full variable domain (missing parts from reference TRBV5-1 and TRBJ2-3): KAGVTQTPRYLIKTRGQQVTLSCSPISGHRSVSWYQQTPGQGLQFLFEYFSETQRNKGNFPGRFSGRQFSNSRSEMNVSTLELGDSALYLCASSLVCGIRTDTQYFGPGTRLTVL.

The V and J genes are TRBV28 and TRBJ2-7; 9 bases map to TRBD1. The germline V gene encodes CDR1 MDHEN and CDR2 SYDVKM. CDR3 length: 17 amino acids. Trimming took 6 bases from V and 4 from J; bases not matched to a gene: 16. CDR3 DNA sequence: TGTGCCAGCAGGGGCAATTACCGGGACAGGGATCCATACGAGCAGTACTTC. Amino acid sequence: CASRGNYRDRDPYEQYF.

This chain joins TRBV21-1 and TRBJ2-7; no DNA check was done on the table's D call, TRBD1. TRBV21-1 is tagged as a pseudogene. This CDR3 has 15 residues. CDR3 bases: TGTGCCAGCAGCAAAGATACAGGGCCTTCCTACGAGCAGTACTTC. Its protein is CASSKDTGPSYEQYF.

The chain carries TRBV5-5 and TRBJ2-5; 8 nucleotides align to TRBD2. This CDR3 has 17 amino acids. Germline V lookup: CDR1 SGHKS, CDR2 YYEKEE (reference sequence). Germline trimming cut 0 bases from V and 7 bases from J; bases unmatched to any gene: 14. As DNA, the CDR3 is TGTGCCAGCAGCTTGGGTATGGCTAGCGGGCCGGGCAGGACCCAGTACTTC. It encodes CASSLGMASGPGRTQYF.

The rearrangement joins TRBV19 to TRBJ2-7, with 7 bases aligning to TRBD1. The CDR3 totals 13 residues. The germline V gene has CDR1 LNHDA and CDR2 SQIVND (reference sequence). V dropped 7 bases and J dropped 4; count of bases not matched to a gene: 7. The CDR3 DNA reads TGTGCCAGTACGACAGGGCCTAATTACGAGCAGTACTTC. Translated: CASTTGPNYEQYF.